These 27 T cell receptor beta chains originate from one sample sequenced in a study of T-cell reconstitution after alpha-beta-depleted transplantation in children. Unique molecular identifiers were used to barcode this TCRbeta library. TCRdb passed the PCR reads through MiXCR, listing each CDR3 protein once. The table lists some 300,000 distinct CDR3 sequences, approximately 10% of them singletons. This specimen was PBMCs from the stem cell graft donor, taken from the stem cell graft. All receptors come from a human donor who donated a stem cell graft to a child with acute lymphoblastic leukemia.

This clonotype has only a few counts. The rearrangement links TRBV20-1 to TRBJ2-3; D is possibly TRBD1 or TRBD2 (5 bases each). The V and J ends lost 6 bases and 1 base respectively, with 11 bases between them. Germline loops: CDR1 DFQATT, CDR2 SNEGSKA (reference sequence). CDR3 length: 13 amino acids. CDR3 DNA: TGCAGTGCCGGGACCCCTCGCACAGATACGCAGTATTTT. Protein sequence: CSAGTPRTDTQYF.

The chain links TRBV10-1 to TRBJ2-7; TRBD1 is a possible D gene (6 bases). CDR1 and CDR2 from the germline V gene are WNHNN and SYGVQD (reference sequence). Trimming took off 5 bases at V and 2 bases at J, with 10 bases between the two ends. This CDR3 comprises 13 residues. The CDR3 nucleotides read TGCGCCAGCAGTCCAGGGGCAACCTACGAGCAGTACTTC. Encoded protein: CASSPGATYEQYF.

The chain has TRBV7-6 and TRBJ2-7; D is perhaps TRBD2 (6 bases). CDR3 size: 13 residues. The ends were cut back, 5 bases at V and 2 bases at J, with 10 bases in the middle. Germline CDR1 and CDR2: SGHVS and FNYEAQ. The CDR3 DNA follows: TGTGCCAGCAGCGGGACTTCCCCCTACGAGCAGTACTTC. This sequence encodes CASSGTSPYEQYF.

The chain uses TRBV2 and TRBJ1-4, with D unclear. Trimming removed 3 bases at V and 8 bases at J, with 16 bases between. The CDR3 consists of 15 residues. Germline V CDR1 and CDR2: SNHLY, FYNNEI. The CDR3, as DNA: TGTGCCAGCAGTGAGATGGCTACTCCTATCGAAAAACTGTTTTTT. Amino acids: CASSEMATPIEKLFF.

The chain links TRBV2 to TRBJ1-6, with D unclear. V was trimmed by 6 bases and J by 7 bases, leaving 13 bases between them. CDR1 SNHLY and CDR2 FYNNEI come from the germline V gene. This CDR3 contains 14 residues. CDR3 protein: CASSDRQRNSPLHF. As DNA, the CDR3 is TGTGCCAGCAGCGATAGACAACGGAATTCACCCCTCCACTTT.

This clonotype has more than one count but fewer than ten. The J gene is TRBJ2-7, the V gene TRBV29-1; TRBD2 matches 7 bases. The ends lost 5 bases at V and 1 base at J; junction bases unmatched: 14. Germline values: CDR1 SQVTM, CDR2 ANQGSEA. The CDR3 sequence is 16 residues long. The DNA of the CDR3 is TGCAGCGTTAGAGTACGGGGGAGGGCCGATTCCTACGAGCAGTACTTC. It specifies CSVRVRGRADSYEQYF.

This clonotype has ten or more counts. The germline gene is not matched at one end of the junction; a read error may be the cause. V is TRBV5-1 and J is TRBJ1-1; unclear D gene. CDR1 is SGHRS, CDR2 YFSETQ, per germline. There are 13 residues in the CDR3. The CDR3 sequence is CASSLEANTEAFF. Written as DNA, the CDR3 is TGTGCCAGCAGCTTAGAGGCGAACACTGAAGCTTTCTTT.

This clonotype was recorded many times. The chain employs TRBV10-3 and TRBJ2-5; 9 bases agree with TRBD2. The CDR3 consists of 18 residues. CDR1 is ENHRY and CDR2 is SYGVKD in the germline V gene. V lost 0 bases to trimming and J lost 1 base; unmatched junction nucleotides: 9. CDR3 bases: TGTGCCATCAGTGAGTCCCTTCCCGGGCGGGAGGGCCAAGAGACCCAGTACTTC. This gives the protein CAISESLPGREGQETQYF.

At least ten counts were recorded for this clonotype. The rearrangement joins TRBV12-3 or TRBV12-4 to TRBJ1-1; D is ambiguous. V lost 8 bases to trimming and J lost 0 bases, with 7 bases between them. This CDR3 contains 12 residues. CDR3 sequence reads: CASSWMNTEAFF. For the CDR3, the DNA is TGTGCCAGCTCCTGGATGAACACTGAAGCTTTCTTT.

By share of the sample, this clonotype is medium-sized. V usage is TRBV12-3 or TRBV12-4 and J usage is TRBJ2-2; D gene uncertain. Trimming shortened V by 4 bases and J by 3 bases, and 3 bases separated the two germline ends. The CDR3 is made up of 12 amino acids. DNA of the CDR3: TGTGCCAGCAGTTATGACACCGGGGAGCTGTTTTTT. Translation: CASSYDTGELFF.

This clonotype was detected only a few times. The chain has TRBV9 and TRBJ1-5; D perhaps matches TRBD1 (5 bases). The CDR3 sequence is 14 residues long. CDR1 SGDLS and CDR2 YYNGEE come from the germline V gene. Between the trimmed V and J ends, which lost 0 bases and 9 bases, there was a span of 13 bases. This CDR3 reads CASSVGGLGPPQHF. CDR3 DNA sequence: TGTGCCAGCAGCGTAGGAGGTTTGGGGCCGCCCCAGCATTTT.

This clonotype was observed a handful of times. J is TRBJ2-3 and V is TRBV27; 7 bases match TRBD2. CDR3 length: 16 residues. Germline V lookup: CDR1 MNHEY, CDR2 SMNVEV (reference sequence). Trimming at V came to 8 bases and at J to 0 bases, leaving 11 bases not matched to a gene. CDR3 in amino acids: CASGSGLAASTDTQYF. The CDR3 DNA is TGTGCCAGCGGTAGCGGTCTAGCGGCTAGCACAGATACGCAGTATTTT.

V is TRBV7-6 and J is TRBJ2-1, with D uncertain. The CDR3 is made up of 15 amino acids. From germline, CDR1 is SGHVS and CDR2 FNYEAQ. Deletions cut 5 bases from V and 6 bases from J, with 17 bases between. In nucleotides, the CDR3 is TGTGCCAGCAGCCCCCACTCGCTGGGCCTCAATGAGCAGTTCTTC. Its translation is CASSPHSLGLNEQFF. The variable domain in full, with the rest retrieved from reference TRBV7-6 and TRBJ2-1, is GAGVSQSPRYKVTKRGQDVALRCDPISGHVSLYWYRQALGQGPEFLTYFNYEAQQDKSGLPNDRFSAERPEGSISTLTIQRTEQRDSAMYRCASSPHSLGLNEQFFGPGTRLTVL.

This clonotype was counted a few times. The CDR3 sequence: CASSKATTSGITLTNTGELFF. Here the CDR3 DNA reads TGTGCCAGCAGCAAAGCTACGACTAGCGGGATAACTTTAACGAACACCGGGGAGCTGTTTTTT. The chain has TRBV21-1 and TRBJ2-2; the table gives TRBD2 as D, unverified against the DNA. TRBV21-1 is shown as a pseudogene. The CDR3 spans 21 residues.

Ten or more counts support this clonotype. The chain joins TRBV12-3 or TRBV12-4 to TRBJ1-1, with a weak D call TRBD1 (6 bases). The CDR3 runs to 14 residues. V was shortened by 11 bases and J by 0 bases, with 16 bases between the two germline ends. The CDR3 sequence is CAARTDQMNTEAFF. In DNA form, the CDR3 reads TGTGCCGCCAGGACAGACCAAATGAACACTGAAGCTTTCTTT.

On this clonotype: At one end the junction does not follow the germline gene, possibly because of a read error. CDR3 sequence reads: CAISPGRAKNIQYF. CDR3 coding DNA: TGTGCCATCAGCCCTGGGCGCGCCAAAAACATTCAGTACTTC. This sequence joins TRBV4-2 and TRBJ2-4; no clear D. In germline, CDR1 is LGHNA, CDR2 YNFKEQ. The CDR3 has 14 residues.

DNA for the CDR3: TGTGCGCAGGGGGCTTCCTACGAGCAGTACTTC. Residues: CAQGASYEQYF. This chain connects TRBV30 to TRBJ2-7; 8 positions match TRBD1. Germline values: CDR1 GTSNPN, CDR2 SVGIG (reference sequence). CDR3 length equals 11 residues.

Here the CDR3 reads CASSEVYGLGRSSYNEQFF. The CDR3 coding sequence is TGTGCCAGCAGTGAAGTATATGGACTAGGGAGGAGCTCCTACAATGAGCAGTTCTTC. The V and J genes are TRBV2 and TRBJ2-1, with 7 bases identical to TRBD2. The CDR3 has 19 amino acids. Germline V gene sequence: CDR1 SNHLY, CDR2 FYNNEI. The trim removed 1 base at V and 0 bases at J, leaving 12 bases unmatched.

This chain joins TRBV27 and TRBJ2-7, with TRBD2 matching over 7 bases. Per germline, CDR1 MNHEY and CDR2 SMNVEV (reference sequence). CDR3 length: 14 amino acids. J lost 0 bases, V lost 5 bases, and 4 bases had no gene match. CDR3 bases: TGTGCCAGCAGTCCTAGCGGAATCTCCTACGAGCAGTACTTC. Protein: CASSPSGISYEQYF.

This clonotype has just a few counts. This chain joins TRBV12-3 or TRBV12-4 and TRBJ2-1; 13 bases are shared with TRBD2. The CDR3 has 18 residues. The J segment lost 1 base and the V segment lost 4 bases, leaving 7 bases of the junction unmatched. The CDR3 region has the DNA TGTGCCAGCAGTTCAGGGACTAGCGGGAAATGGTCCTACAATGAGCAGTTCTTC. It yields the protein CASSSGTSGKWSYNEQFF.

This clonotype has only a few counts. The rearrangement joins TRBV10-3 to TRBJ1-5; a possible D gene is TRBD1 (5 bases). CDR1 and CDR2 from the germline V gene are ENHRY and SYGVKD. The V gene lost 8 bases and the J gene lost 1 base, with 9 bases spanning the gap. The CDR3 length is 13 residues. The CDR3 nucleotides are TGTGCCATCGGGCGGGGGAGCAATCAGCCCCAGCATTTT. Protein sequence: CAIGRGSNQPQHF.

The table lists this clonotype with many counts. This chain joins TRBV28 and TRBJ2-7; the match to TRBD2 covers 10 bases. The CDR3 consists of 13 residues. Germline V lookup: CDR1 MDHEN, CDR2 SYDVKM. V gave up 4 bases and J gave up 4 bases; unmatched junction bases: 1. The CDR3: CASSSAGGYEQYF. DNA of the CDR3: TGTGCCAGCAGTTCAGCGGGAGGGTACGAGCAGTACTTC.

This clonotype was observed a few times. The V call is TRBV29-1, the J call TRBJ2-2; D unresolved. Per the germline V gene, CDR1 is SQVTM and CDR2 is ANQGSEA. Trimming cost V 7 bases and J 2 bases, with 14 bases left between them. The CDR3 length is 14 residues. The CDR3 sequence is CSAVPDPNTGELFF. CDR3 coding DNA: TGCAGCGCTGTTCCCGACCCCAACACCGGGGAGCTGTTTTTT.

The table lists this clonotype with a few counts. The chain recombines TRBV4-3 with TRBJ1-1; D not resolved. The germline V gene encodes CDR1 LGHNA and CDR2 YSLEER. The length of the CDR3 is 12 residues. The germline V and J ends were trimmed by 5 bases and 7 bases, with 11 bases remaining between them. This CDR3 is CASSFYGGEAFF. As DNA, the CDR3 is TGCGCCAGCAGCTTTTACGGCGGTGAAGCTTTCTTT.

The sample holds a few counts of this clonotype. The chain links TRBV2 to TRBJ1-5, with TRBD1 matching over 9 bases. The V gene's germline CDR1 is SNHLY and CDR2 FYNNEI. CDR3 length: 14 residues. V lost 5 bases and J lost 3; bases outside the gene matches: 2. CDR3 sequence reads: CASSWTGANQPQHF. The CDR3 DNA reads as TGTGCCAGCAGTTGGACAGGGGCCAATCAGCCCCAGCATTTT.

This rearrangement joins TRBV7-9 to TRBJ1-1; perhaps TRBD1 as D (6 bases). Per the germline V gene, CDR1 is SEHNR and CDR2 is FQNEAQ (reference sequence). The length of the CDR3 is 16 residues. The V end was cut by 1 base, the J end by 1 base, with 13 bases between. Here the CDR3 reads CASSLVQGVRNTEAFF. CDR3 DNA: TGTGCCAGCAGCTTAGTACAGGGAGTTAGGAACACTGAAGCTTTCTTT.

This clonotype was detected only a few times. V is TRBV20-1 and J is TRBJ2-3; weak D call: TRBD1 (6 bases). CDR3 length equals 14 residues. V lost 5 bases to trimming and J lost 2 bases, with 14 bases between them. Germline V CDR1 and CDR2: DFQATT, SNEGSKA (reference sequence). CDR3 amino acids: CSASDRRSTDTQYF. CDR3 coding DNA: TGCAGTGCTTCTGACAGGCGTTCCACAGATACGCAGTATTTT.